One sample yielded the 26 T cell receptor beta chains listed below, sequenced in a study of blood T cell repertoires in COVID-19. Sequencing used immunoSEQ multiplex PCR; TCRdb keeps in-frame clones, though not all of them. The data hold 120,000 or so clones, with approximately 85% observed a single time. Sequencing used peripheral blood. All receptors derive from a woman aged 80 or older with acute or convalescent COVID-19.

V and J are TRBV5-1 and TRBJ1-1; 8 bases agree with TRBD1. Germline CDR1 SGHRS, CDR2 YFSETQ. CDR3 length equals 15 residues. With V trimmed by 4 bases and J by 1 base, 6 bases remained unmatched. In nucleotides, the CDR3 is TGCGCCAGCAGCCGTCGAGGACAGGGGAACACTGAAGCTTTCTTT. Protein: CASSRRGQGNTEAFF.

The chain employs TRBV19 and TRBJ2-3; D is unresolved. CDR3 length: 14 amino acids. V lost 5 bases and J lost 2, with 11 bases in between. Germline CDR1 LNHDA, CDR2 SQIVND (reference sequence). The CDR3 nucleotides are TGTGCCAGTAGTGGCGGCAGCTCCACAGATACGCAGTATTTT. Translating gives CASSGGSSTDTQYF.

The V call is TRBV7-9, the J call TRBJ1-2, with D possibly matching TRBD1 (5 bases). Germline loops: CDR1 SEHNR, CDR2 FQNEAQ (reference sequence). Trimming cost V 3 bases and J 3 bases, with 8 bases left between them. This CDR3 comprises 13 residues. Written as DNA, the CDR3 is TGTGCCAGCAGCTTGGCCAGGGACTATGGCTACACCTTC. As protein: CASSLARDYGYTF.

CDR3 DNA sequence: TGTGCCAGCAGTTACTCGGGGGGATCCTACAATGAGCAGTTCTTC. Its translation is CASSYSGGSYNEQFF. This chain connects TRBV6-5 to TRBJ2-1; perhaps TRBD2 as D (6 bases). V lost 0 bases and J 1 base, leaving 7 bases between the germline ends. The CDR3 is 15 amino acids. Germline V gene sequence: CDR1 MNHEY, CDR2 SVGAGI.

J is TRBJ1-1 and V is TRBV27, with TRBD1 as a possible D gene (6 bases). The CDR3 is 17 amino acids. V was pared by 2 bases and J by 0 bases, with 16 bases between. CDR1 is MNHEY and CDR2 is SMNVEV in the germline V gene (reference sequence). The CDR3 region is CASSLRPQTGLNTEAFF. DNA of the CDR3: TGTGCCAGCAGTTTACGACCGCAGACAGGTTTGAACACTGAAGCTTTCTTT.

The rearrangement joins TRBV27 to TRBJ2-2; TRBD2 matches at 10 bases. The CDR3 contains 18 residues. The germline V gene encodes CDR1 MNHEY and CDR2 SMNVEV (reference sequence). The J segment lost 0 bases and the V segment lost 3 bases, leaving 7 bases of the junction unmatched. CDR3 DNA: TGTGCCAGCAGTTTTTGGTCTAGCGGGGGCTCGAACACCGGGGAGCTGTTTTTT. Its protein product is CASSFWSSGGSNTGELFF.

J is TRBJ1-6 and V is TRBV9; D gene uncertain. With 0 bases removed from V and 10 bases from J, the gap between germline ends came to 8 bases. From germline, CDR1 is SGDLS and CDR2 YYNGEE. The length of the CDR3 is 13 residues. The CDR3 coding sequence is TGTGCCAGCAGCGTAGAAGGCAGGTCACCCCTCCACTTT. Translated: CASSVEGRSPLHF.

This chain links TRBV27 with TRBJ1-1; 8 positions match TRBD1. The CDR3 runs to 14 residues. Germline V lookup: CDR1 MNHEY, CDR2 SMNVEV (reference sequence). V lost 4 bases, J lost 4 bases, and 5 bases stayed unmatched. The CDR3 protein is CASSSPRGLTEAFF. CDR3 DNA sequence: TGTGCCAGCAGTTCCCCCAGGGGGCTCACTGAAGCTTTCTTT.

This chain joins TRBV2 and TRBJ1-5; D uncertain. Germline V gives CDR1 SNHLY, CDR2 FYNNEI. The CDR3 has 14 residues. Trimming cost V 2 bases and J 3 bases, with 8 bases left between them. In DNA, the CDR3 is TGTGCCAGCAGTGAACTCAGGAACAATCAGCCCCAGCATTTT. Protein sequence: CASSELRNNQPQHF.

CDR3 sequence: CASSFRGKAGYTF. CDR3 in DNA: TGTGCCAGCAGTTTTAGGGGTAAGGCTGGCTACACCTTC. The rearrangement links TRBV27 to TRBJ1-2; possible D gene TRBD1, 5 bases. The CDR3 has 13 amino acids. Trimming pared 3 bases from V and 7 bases from J, leaving 12 bases between. The germline CDR1 and CDR2 sequences are MNHEY and SMNVEV (reference sequence).

The CDR3 is CASSEGSEVDRENQPQHF. For the CDR3, the DNA is TGTGCCAGCAGTGAAGGGTCCGAAGTGGACAGGGAGAATCAGCCCCAGCATTTT. The chain links TRBV6-1 to TRBJ1-5; 8 bases agree with TRBD1. Trimming took 1 base from V and 4 from J; bases not matched to a gene: 12. Germline CDR1 MNHNS, CDR2 SASEGT. The CDR3 length is 18 residues.

The chain combines TRBV3-1 (or the pseudogene TRBV3-2) with TRBJ2-5, with 13 bases matching TRBD2. Germline assignment: CDR1 LGHDT and CDR2 YNNKEL (reference sequence). The CDR3 length is 13 residues. The trim removed 10 bases at V and 7 bases at J, leaving 6 bases unmatched. In DNA, the CDR3 is TGTGCCACAGGGACTAGCGGGGTGGTGACCCAGTACTTC. Translating it yields CATGTSGVVTQYF.

This clone appeared a few times. This rearrangement joins TRBV2 to TRBJ2-5; D possibly corresponds to TRBD1 (6 bases). Germline V gives CDR1 SNHLY, CDR2 FYNNEI. V lost 5 bases, J lost 5 bases, and 18 bases lay in between. This CDR3 has 15 amino acids. The CDR3 is CASSSYTGMGETQYF. DNA of the CDR3: TGTGCCAGCAGTAGCTATACAGGGATGGGTGAGACCCAGTACTTC.

This clone was counted a single time. The chain employs TRBV7-2 and TRBJ1-1; the match to TRBD1 covers 7 bases. The germline CDR1 and CDR2 sequences are SGHTA and FQGNSA. V dropped 1 base and J dropped 3; count of bases not matched to a gene: 11. The length of the CDR3 is 17 residues. The chain's CDR3 is CASSLVWGVRGDTEAFF. CDR3 bases: TGTGCCAGCAGCTTAGTATGGGGCGTCAGGGGGGACACTGAAGCTTTCTTT.

Only one count was recorded for this clone. The V gene is TRBV28, the J gene TRBJ1-4; no reliable D call. V was cut by 5 bases and J by 0 bases, with 10 bases left in between. The CDR3 loop spans 15 amino acids. Germline V lookup: CDR1 MDHEN, CDR2 SYDVKM. The CDR3 DNA sequence: TGTGCCAGCAGTCCCTTTCCTGCAACTAATGAAAAACTGTTTTTT. It translates to CASSPFPATNEKLFF.

The chain uses TRBV6-5 and TRBJ2-4; 8 nucleotides line up with TRBD1. With V trimmed by 6 bases and J by 2 bases, 3 bases remained unmatched. CDR1 is MNHEY, CDR2 SVGAGI, per germline. The CDR3 extends over 14 amino acids. The CDR3 DNA reads TGTGCCAGCAGCACAGGGGGGTCCAAAAACATTCAGTACTTC. The encoded protein is CASSTGGSKNIQYF.

J is TRBJ2-7 and V is TRBV7-2; 8 bases match TRBD1. V lost 5 bases and J lost 3; bases outside the gene matches: 6. Germline loops: CDR1 SGHTA, CDR2 FQGNSA. CDR3 length: 14 amino acids. Here the CDR3 DNA reads TGTGCCAGCAGCCGGACAGGGACGGACTACGAGCAGTACTTC. This sequence encodes CASSRTGTDYEQYF.

The V gene is TRBV5-1, the J gene TRBJ2-3; D not resolved. V was clipped by 5 bases and J by 0 bases, with 16 bases between them. This CDR3 contains 16 residues. Germline CDR1 is SGHRS and CDR2 is YFSETQ. The CDR3 DNA reads TGCGCCAGCAGTCCCTTGGCAATTTCTAGCACAGATACGCAGTATTTT. This sequence encodes CASSPLAISSTDTQYF.

This clone was detected a few times. The genes are TRBV5-4 and TRBJ1-1, with D perhaps matching TRBD1 (6 bases). CDR1 and CDR2 from the germline V gene are SGHNT and YYREEE (reference sequence). The V gene lost 3 bases and the J gene lost 5 bases, with 17 bases spanning the gap. The CDR3 length is 15 residues. DNA for the CDR3: TGTGCCAGCAGCTCGCAGCGGGGGGCAAATACTGAAGCTTTCTTT. Translation gives CASSSQRGANTEAFF.

This chain uses TRBV6-5 with TRBJ1-3, with TRBD1 identical over 8 bases. Germline values: CDR1 MNHEY, CDR2 SVGAGI. Trimming removed 0 bases from V and 2 bases from J; junction bases left unmatched: 3. The CDR3 is 16 residues long. CDR3 DNA sequence: TGTGCCAGCAGTTACTCGTCAGGGGGCACTGGAAACACCATATATTTT. Its translation: CASSYSSGGTGNTIYF.

CDR3 protein: CASVDNGRVNYGYTF. DNA for the CDR3: TGTGCCAGCGTCGATAACGGCAGGGTCAACTATGGCTACACCTTC. This chain joins TRBV28 and TRBJ1-2, with D maybe TRBD1 (5 bases). Germline CDR1 and CDR2: MDHEN and SYDVKM. V was pared by 8 bases and J by 2 bases, with 18 bases between. The CDR3 totals 15 residues.

This rearrangement joins TRBV4-1 to TRBJ1-1, with D maybe TRBD1 (5 bases). The CDR3 sequence is 15 residues long. From germline, CDR1 is MGHRA and CDR2 YSYEKL. Between the trimmed V and J ends, which lost 7 bases and 0 bases, there was a span of 15 bases. The CDR3 DNA follows: TGCGCCAGCACCATTACCCGACAGTTGAACACTGAAGCTTTCTTT. Its translation is CASTITRQLNTEAFF.

The V gene is TRBV2, the J gene TRBJ2-7; D possibly corresponds to TRBD2 (5 bases). The CDR3 runs 14 residues. V was pared by 7 bases and J by 7 bases, with 20 bases between. Germline V gives CDR1 SNHLY, CDR2 FYNNEI. The CDR3 sequence: CASKVDLSSGEQYF. The CDR3 DNA follows: TGTGCCAGCAAAGTTGACCTCTCTTCGGGGGAGCAGTACTTC.

This rearrangement joins TRBV7-2 to TRBJ2-2; D possibly corresponds to TRBD1 (5 bases). Trimming took off 2 bases at V and 3 bases at J, with 10 bases between the two ends. Germline CDR1 is SGHTA and CDR2 is FQGNSA. The length of the CDR3 is 15 residues. CDR3 bases: TGTGCCAGCAGCTTAAAGGGGAAGGACACCGGGGAGCTGTTTTTT. It encodes CASSLKGKDTGELFF.

The gene calls are TRBV27 and TRBJ1-2; TRBD1 might be the D (5 bases). CDR3 length equals 17 residues. V was clipped by 0 bases and J by 4 bases, with 18 bases between them. Germline V CDR1 and CDR2: MNHEY, SMNVEV (reference sequence). The CDR3 is CASSLSPGMGFSYGYTF. The CDR3, as DNA: TGTGCCAGCAGTTTATCCCCAGGGATGGGGTTTAGCTATGGCTACACCTTC.

The genes are TRBV2 and TRBJ1-3; 7 bases fit TRBD1. Germline CDR1 SNHLY, CDR2 FYNNEI. With 5 bases clipped from V and 7 bases from J, the junction kept 8 bases outside the gene matches. The CDR3 consists of 14 residues. The CDR3: CASSLQGQRNTIYF. CDR3 DNA sequence: TGTGCCAGCAGTCTACAGGGGCAGCGGAACACCATATATTTT.